The present T cell receptor (beta chain) was sequenced within a study of shared T cell receptors in the human thymus (dated by TCRdb to the early 2020s). Broadly, across the study: The study examined how self-reactive, shared T-cell receptor alpha chains are generated in the human thymus.

Library creation used the immunoSEQ multiplex PCR assay. TCRdb provides this immuneACCESS table in a form limited to in-frame rearrangements. Some clones are lacking; in checked studies, under half of them reflect an unresolved V gene, and why the rest are absent is not known. For this sample there are about 380,000 clones; around 95% appear just once. Approximately 0.02% of the sample goes to the ten largest clones. This clone was seen repeatedly, ten times or more. Its antigen is still unknown. No quality values exist for individual bases; no much larger clone is one base distant. The CDR3 measures 13 amino acids from cysteine to phenylalanine. Just the 39-base CDR3 DNA is kept, in frame starting at base 1. Reading the germline V gene gives CDR1 SGHTA and CDR2 FQGNSA. Germline trimming: 2 bases from V, 5 bases from J; junction bases outside gene matches: 0.

The chain links TRBV7-2 with TRBJ2-3, with TRBD2 matching 8 junction bases. The sample comprised thymocytes. The TCR sequence derives from a human donor. The DNA is as follows: TGTGCCAGCAGCTTACTAGCGGGAGATACGCAGTATTTT. The resulting protein is CASSLLAGDTQYF.